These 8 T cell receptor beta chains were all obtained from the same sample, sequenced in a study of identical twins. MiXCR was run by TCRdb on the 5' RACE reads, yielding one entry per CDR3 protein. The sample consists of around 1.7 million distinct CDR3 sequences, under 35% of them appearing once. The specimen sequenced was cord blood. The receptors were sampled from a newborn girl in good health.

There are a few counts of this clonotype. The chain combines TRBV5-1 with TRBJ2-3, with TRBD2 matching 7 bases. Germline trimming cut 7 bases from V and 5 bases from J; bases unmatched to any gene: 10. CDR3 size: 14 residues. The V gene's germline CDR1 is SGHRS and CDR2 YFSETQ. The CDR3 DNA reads TGCGCCAGCCTCAAGGGAGGGCCGGGAGATACGCAGTATTTT. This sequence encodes CASLKGGPGDTQYF.

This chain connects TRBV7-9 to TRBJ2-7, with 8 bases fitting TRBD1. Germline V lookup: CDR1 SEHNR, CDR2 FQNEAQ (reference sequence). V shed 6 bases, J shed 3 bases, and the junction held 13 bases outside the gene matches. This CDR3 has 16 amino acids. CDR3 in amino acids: CASSTERTGPYYEQYF. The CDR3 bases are TGTGCCAGCAGTACGGAAAGGACAGGGCCCTACTACGAGCAGTACTTC.

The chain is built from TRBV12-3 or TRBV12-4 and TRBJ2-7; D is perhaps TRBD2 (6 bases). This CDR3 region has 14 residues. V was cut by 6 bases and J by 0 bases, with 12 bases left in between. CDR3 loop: CASSRDSHSYEQYF. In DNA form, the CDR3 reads TGTGCCAGCAGCCGGGACTCCCACTCCTACGAGCAGTACTTC.

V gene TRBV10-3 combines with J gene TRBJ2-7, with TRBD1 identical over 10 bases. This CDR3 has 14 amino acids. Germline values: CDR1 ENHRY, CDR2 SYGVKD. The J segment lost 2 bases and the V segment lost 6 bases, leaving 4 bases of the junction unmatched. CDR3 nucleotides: TGTGCCATCAGGGGACAGGGGCCACCCTACGAGCAGTACTTC. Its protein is CAIRGQGPPYEQYF.

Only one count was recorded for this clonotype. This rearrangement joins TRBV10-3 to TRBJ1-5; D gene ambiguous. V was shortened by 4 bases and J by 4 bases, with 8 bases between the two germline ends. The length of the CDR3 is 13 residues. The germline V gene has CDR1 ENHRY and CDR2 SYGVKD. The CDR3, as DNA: TGTGCCATCAGTGCGGGCCAAAATCAGCCCCAGCATTTT. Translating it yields CAISAGQNQPQHF.

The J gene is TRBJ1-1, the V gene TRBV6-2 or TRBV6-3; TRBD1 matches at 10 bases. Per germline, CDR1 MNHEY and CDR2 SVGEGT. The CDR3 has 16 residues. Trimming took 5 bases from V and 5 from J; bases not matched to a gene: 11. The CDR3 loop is CASSDRTGGMFTEAFF. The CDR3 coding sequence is TGTGCCAGCAGTGATCGGACAGGGGGGATGTTTACTGAAGCTTTCTTT.

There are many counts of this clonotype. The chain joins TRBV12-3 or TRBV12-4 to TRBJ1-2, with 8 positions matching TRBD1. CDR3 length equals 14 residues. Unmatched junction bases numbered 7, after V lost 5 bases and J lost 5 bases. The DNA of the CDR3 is TGTGCCAGCAGTACCAGGGGGCTTGCGTATGGCTACACCTTC. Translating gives CASSTRGLAYGYTF.

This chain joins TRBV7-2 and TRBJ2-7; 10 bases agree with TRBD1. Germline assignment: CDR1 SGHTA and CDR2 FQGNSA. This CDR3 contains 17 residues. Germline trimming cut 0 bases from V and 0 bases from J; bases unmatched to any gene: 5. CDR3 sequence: CASSLAGTGVSSYEQYF. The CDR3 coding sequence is TGTGCCAGCAGCTTAGCCGGGACAGGGGTTAGCTCCTACGAGCAGTACTTC.